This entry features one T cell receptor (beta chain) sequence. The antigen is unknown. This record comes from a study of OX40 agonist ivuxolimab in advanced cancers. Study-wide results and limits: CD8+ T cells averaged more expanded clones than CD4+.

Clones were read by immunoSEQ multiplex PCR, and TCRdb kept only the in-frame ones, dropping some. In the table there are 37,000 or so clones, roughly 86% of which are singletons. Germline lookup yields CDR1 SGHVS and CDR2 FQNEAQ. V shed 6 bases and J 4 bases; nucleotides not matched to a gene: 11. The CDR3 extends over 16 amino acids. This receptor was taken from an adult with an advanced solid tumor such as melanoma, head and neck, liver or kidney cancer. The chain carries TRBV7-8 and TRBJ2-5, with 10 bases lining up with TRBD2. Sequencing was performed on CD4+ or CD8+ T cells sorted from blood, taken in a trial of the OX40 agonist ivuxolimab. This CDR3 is CASSIERGGAGETQYF. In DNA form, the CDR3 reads TGTGCCAGCAGTATCGAGCGGGGGGGGGCCGGAGAGACCCAGTACTTC. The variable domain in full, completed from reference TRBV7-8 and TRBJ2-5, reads GAGVSQSPRYKVAKRGQDVALRCDPISGHVSLFWYQQALGQGPEFLTYFQNEAQLDKSGLPSDRFFAERPEGSVSTLKIQRTQQEDSAVYLCASSIERGGAGETQYFGPGTRLLVL.